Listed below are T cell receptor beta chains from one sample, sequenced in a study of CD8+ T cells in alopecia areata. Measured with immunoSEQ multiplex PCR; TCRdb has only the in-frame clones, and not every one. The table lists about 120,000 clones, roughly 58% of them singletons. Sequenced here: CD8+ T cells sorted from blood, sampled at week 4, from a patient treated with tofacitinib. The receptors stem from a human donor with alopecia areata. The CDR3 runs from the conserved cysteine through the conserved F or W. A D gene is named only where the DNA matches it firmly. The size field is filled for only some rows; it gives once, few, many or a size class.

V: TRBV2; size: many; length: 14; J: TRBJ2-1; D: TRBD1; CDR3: CASSGGTDLNEQFF; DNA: TGTGCCAGCAGTGGAGGGACAGATCTCAATGAGCAGTTCTTC
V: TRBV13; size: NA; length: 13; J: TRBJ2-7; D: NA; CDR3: CASSLTYPYEQYF; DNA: TGTGCCAGCAGCTTGACATACCCCTACGAGCAGTACTTC
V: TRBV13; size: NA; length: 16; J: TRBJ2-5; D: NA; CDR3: CASSPAPPGHIETQYF; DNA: TGTGCCAGCAGCCCCGCCCCCCCAGGACACATAGAGACCCAGTACTTC
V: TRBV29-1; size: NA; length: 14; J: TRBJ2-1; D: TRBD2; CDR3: CSPRGLAAYNEQFF; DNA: TGCAGCCCAAGAGGACTAGCGGCCTACAATGAGCAGTTCTTC
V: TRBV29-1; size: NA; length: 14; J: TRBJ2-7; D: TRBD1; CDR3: CSVEERDRTYEQYF; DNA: TGCAGCGTTGAAGAAAGGGACAGAACCTACGAGCAGTACTTC
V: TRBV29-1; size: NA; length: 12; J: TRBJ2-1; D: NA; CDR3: CSVGTDYNEQFF; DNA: TGCAGCGTGGGGACGGACTACAATGAGCAGTTCTTC
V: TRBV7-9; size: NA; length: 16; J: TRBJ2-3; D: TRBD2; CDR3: CASSSRTSGGTDTQYF; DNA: TGTGCCAGCAGTTCTCGGACTAGCGGGGGCACAGATACGCAGTATTTT
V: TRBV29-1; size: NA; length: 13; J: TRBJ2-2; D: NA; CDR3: CSVEKGNTGELFF; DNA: TGCAGCGTTGAAAAGGGGAACACCGGGGAGCTGTTTTTT
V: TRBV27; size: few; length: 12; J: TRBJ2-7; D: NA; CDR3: CASSLRGDEQYF; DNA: TGTGCCAGCAGTTTGAGGGGCGACGAGCAGTACTTC
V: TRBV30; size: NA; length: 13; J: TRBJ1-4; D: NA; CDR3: CAWSVGANEKLFF; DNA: TGTGCCTGGAGTGTAGGGGCAAATGAAAAACTGTTTTTT
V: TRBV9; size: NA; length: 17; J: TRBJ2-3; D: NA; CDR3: CASSAQSGGWGTDTQYF; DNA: TGTGCCAGCAGCGCCCAGAGTGGAGGGTGGGGCACAGATACGCAGTATTTT
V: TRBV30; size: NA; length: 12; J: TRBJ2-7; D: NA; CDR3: CAWKTGPYEQYF; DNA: TGTGCCTGGAAAACAGGCCCCTACGAGCAGTACTTC
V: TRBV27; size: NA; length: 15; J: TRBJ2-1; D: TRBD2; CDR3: CASSPSGGPYYEQFF; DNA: TGTGCCAGCAGTCCTAGCGGGGGCCCTTATTATGAGCAGTTCTTC
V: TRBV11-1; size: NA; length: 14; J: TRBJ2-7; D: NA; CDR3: CASSFDGESYEQYF; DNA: TGTGCCAGCAGCTTCGACGGGGAATCCTACGAGCAGTACTTC
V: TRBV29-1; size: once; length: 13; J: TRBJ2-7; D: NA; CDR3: CSVVNRELYEQYF; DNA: TGCAGCGTTGTGAACAGGGAGTTATACGAGCAGTACTTC
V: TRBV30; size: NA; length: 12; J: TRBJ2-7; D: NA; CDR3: CAWTEGSYEQYF; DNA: TGTGCCTGGACCGAGGGGTCCTACGAGCAGTACTTC
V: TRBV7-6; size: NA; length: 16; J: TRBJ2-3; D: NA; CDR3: CASSLLGGVTVDTQYF; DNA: TGTGCCAGCAGCTTATTAGGAGGGGTAACAGTAGATACGCAGTATTTT
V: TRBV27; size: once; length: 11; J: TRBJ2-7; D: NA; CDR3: CASSQGLEQYF; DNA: TGTGCCAGCAGCCAAGGACTCGAGCAGTACTTC
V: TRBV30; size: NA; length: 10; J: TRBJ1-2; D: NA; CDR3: CAWQGRGYTF; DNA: TGTGCCTGGCAGGGTCGGGGGTACACCTTC
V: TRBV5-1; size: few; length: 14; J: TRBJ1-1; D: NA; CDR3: CASSLGGGATEAFF; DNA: TGCGCCAGCAGCTTGGGTGGCGGGGCCACTGAAGCTTTCTTT
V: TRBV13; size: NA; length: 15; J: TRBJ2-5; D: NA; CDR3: CASSSGHQEQETQYF; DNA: TGTGCCAGCAGCTCGGGACACCAGGAACAAGAGACCCAGTACTTC
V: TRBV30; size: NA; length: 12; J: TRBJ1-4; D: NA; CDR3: CAWSDGGGLLFF; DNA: TGTGCCTGGAGCGATGGAGGGGGGTTACTGTTTTTT
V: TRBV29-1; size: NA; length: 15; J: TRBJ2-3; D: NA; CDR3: CSVETGQENTDTQYF; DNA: TGCAGCGTTGAAACGGGGCAGGAGAACACAGATACGCAGTATTTT
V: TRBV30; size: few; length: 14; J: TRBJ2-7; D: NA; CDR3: CAWSVGTSSYEQYF; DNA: TGTGCCTGGAGTGTAGGAACTAGCTCCTACGAGCAGTACTTC
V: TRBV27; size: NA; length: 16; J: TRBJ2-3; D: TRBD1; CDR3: CASSPIGTGPTDTQYF; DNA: TGTGCCAGCAGCCCTATCGGGACAGGGCCCACAGATACGCAGTATTTT
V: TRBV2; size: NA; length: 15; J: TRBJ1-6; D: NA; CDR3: CASSESGGLDSPLHF; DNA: TGTGCCAGCAGTGAGTCGGGGGGCCTTGATTCACCCCTCCACTTT
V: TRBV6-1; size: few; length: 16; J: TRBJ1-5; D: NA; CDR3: CASSEDRAWGNQPQHF; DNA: TGTGCCAGCAGTGAAGACAGGGCGTGGGGCAATCAGCCCCAGCATTTT
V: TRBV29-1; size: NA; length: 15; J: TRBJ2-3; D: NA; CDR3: CSAPAPGASTDTQYF; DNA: TGCAGCGCCCCAGCCCCAGGAGCTAGCACAGATACGCAGTATTTT
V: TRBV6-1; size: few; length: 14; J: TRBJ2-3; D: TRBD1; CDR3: CASSEGQGGDTQYF; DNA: TGTGCCAGCAGTGAGGGACAGGGAGGGGATACGCAGTATTTT
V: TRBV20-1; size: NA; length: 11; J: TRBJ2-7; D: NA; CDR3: CSAPRLYEQYF; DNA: TGCAGTGCCCCCCGGCTCTACGAGCAGTACTTC
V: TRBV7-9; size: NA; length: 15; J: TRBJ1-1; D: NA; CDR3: CASSPQRGVNTEAFF; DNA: TGTGCCAGCAGCCCTCAGCGGGGAGTGAACACTGAAGCTTTCTTT
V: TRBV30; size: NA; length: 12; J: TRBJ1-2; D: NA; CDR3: CAWSSGLVGYTF; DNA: TGTGCCTGGAGTTCTGGGCTGGTAGGCTACACCTTC
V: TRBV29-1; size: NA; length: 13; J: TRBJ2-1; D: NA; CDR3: CSARILGYNEQFF; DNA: TGCAGCGCCCGGATCTTGGGGTACAATGAGCAGTTCTTC
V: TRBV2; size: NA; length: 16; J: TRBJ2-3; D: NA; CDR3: CASSELFQGGTDTQYF; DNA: TGTGCCAGCAGTGAACTGTTCCAGGGAGGCACAGATACGCAGTATTTT
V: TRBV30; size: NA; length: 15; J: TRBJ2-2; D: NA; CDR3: CAWIPYDRGTGELFF; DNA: TGTGCCTGGATACCCTATGATCGAGGCACCGGGGAGCTGTTTTTT
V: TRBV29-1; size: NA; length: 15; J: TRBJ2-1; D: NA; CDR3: CSVEEDGRGYNEQFF; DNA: TGCAGCGTTGAGGAAGACGGACGGGGATACAATGAGCAGTTCTTC
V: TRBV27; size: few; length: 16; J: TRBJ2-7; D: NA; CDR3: CASSLNSGTLSYEQYF; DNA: TGTGCCAGCAGTCTCAACTCCGGGACACTTTCCTACGAGCAGTACTTC
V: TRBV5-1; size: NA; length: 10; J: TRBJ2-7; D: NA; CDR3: CASSFYEQYF; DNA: TGCGCCAGCAGCTTCTACGAGCAGTACTTC
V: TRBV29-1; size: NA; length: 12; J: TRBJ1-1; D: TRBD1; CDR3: CSVHRGGAEAFF; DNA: TGCAGCGTACACAGGGGAGGGGCTGAAGCTTTCTTT
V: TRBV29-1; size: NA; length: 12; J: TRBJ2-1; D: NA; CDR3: CSVDRSYNEQFF; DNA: TGCAGCGTTGACAGGTCCTACAATGAGCAGTTCTTC
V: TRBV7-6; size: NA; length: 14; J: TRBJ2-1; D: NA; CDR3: CASSSSGGGGEQFF; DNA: TGTGCCAGCAGCTCCTCCGGAGGGGGGGGTGAGCAGTTCTTC
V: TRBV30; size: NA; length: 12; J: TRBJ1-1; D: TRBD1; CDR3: CAWGTGGIPAFF; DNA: TGTGCCTGGGGGACAGGGGGAATCCCAGCTTTCTTT
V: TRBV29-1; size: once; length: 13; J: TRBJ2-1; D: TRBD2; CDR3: CSPKLGEGSEQFF; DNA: TGCAGCCCCAAACTGGGGGAGGGGAGTGAGCAGTTCTTC
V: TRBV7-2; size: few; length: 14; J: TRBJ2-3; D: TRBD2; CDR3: CASGGGARADTQYF; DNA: TGTGCCAGCGGCGGGGGGGCGAGGGCAGATACGCAGTATTTT
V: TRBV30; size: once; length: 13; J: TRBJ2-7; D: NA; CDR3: CAWSGPQPYEQYF; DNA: TGTGCCTGGAGTGGGCCCCAGCCCTACGAGCAGTACTTC
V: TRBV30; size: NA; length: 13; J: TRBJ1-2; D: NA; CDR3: CAWSVGSAYGYTF; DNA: TGTGCCTGGAGTGTGGGGTCCGCCTATGGCTACACCTTC
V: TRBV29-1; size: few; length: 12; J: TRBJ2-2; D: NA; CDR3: CSVVKETGELFF; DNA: TGCAGCGTTGTTAAAGAGACCGGGGAGCTGTTTTTT
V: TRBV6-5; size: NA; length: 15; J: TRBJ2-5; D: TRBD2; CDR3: CASSPPSGGEETQYF; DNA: TGTGCCAGCAGTCCCCCTAGCGGGGGGGAAGAGACCCAGTACTTC
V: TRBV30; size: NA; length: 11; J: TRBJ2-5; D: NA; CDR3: CAWTSGQTQYF; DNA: TGTGCCTGGACGTCGGGACAGACCCAGTACTTC
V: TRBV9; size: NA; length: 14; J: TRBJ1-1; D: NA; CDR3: CASSVAGKNTEAFF; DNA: TGTGCCAGCAGCGTAGCAGGGAAGAACACTGAAGCTTTCTTT
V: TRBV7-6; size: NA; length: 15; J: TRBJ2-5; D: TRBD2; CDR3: CASSPGLGGQETQYF; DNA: TGTGCCAGCAGCCCGGGACTAGGAGGCCAAGAGACCCAGTACTTC